One and the same sample provided the 22 T cell receptor beta chains below, sequenced in a study of blood T cell repertoires in COVID-19. Measured with immunoSEQ multiplex PCR; TCRdb has only the in-frame clones, and not every one. This sample has 120,000 to 150,000 clones; approximately 82% occur once, and the top ten carry about 16%. The sequencing input was peripheral blood. These receptors were obtained from a human donor with acute or convalescent COVID-19. The donor label of this sample is uncertain.

V gene TRBV19 combines with J gene TRBJ2-3; D is possibly TRBD2 (5 bases). Deletions cut 1 base from V and 1 base from J, with 15 bases between. Germline V CDR1 and CDR2: LNHDA, SQIVND (reference sequence). The CDR3 runs 17 residues. CDR3 sequence: CASSIASRLGGTDTQYF. The CDR3 DNA reads TGTGCCAGTAGTATAGCGAGTCGGCTCGGGGGCACAGATACGCAGTATTTT.

The J gene is TRBJ1-2, the V gene TRBV6-1; 9 nucleotides agree with TRBD1. Trimming cost V 3 bases and J 4 bases; bases outside gene matches: 6. The CDR3 sequence is 15 residues long. From germline, CDR1 is MNHNS and CDR2 SASEGT. The CDR3 here is CASSDGTGRAYGYTF. The DNA for the CDR3 is TGTGCCAGCAGTGACGGGACAGGGAGAGCCTATGGCTACACCTTC.

This chain joins TRBV3-1 (or the pseudogene TRBV3-2) and TRBJ1-1; 8 bases fit TRBD1. CDR1 is LGHDT, CDR2 YNNKEL, per germline (reference sequence). Germline trimming cut 2 bases from V and 4 bases from J; bases unmatched to any gene: 6. The CDR3 length is 15 residues. The DNA for the CDR3 is TGTGCCAGCAGCCAAATGGGACAGGTGGGCACTGAAGCTTTCTTT. This gives the protein CASSQMGQVGTEAFF.

The rearrangement links TRBV11-2 to TRBJ2-1, with TRBD2 identical over 7 bases. From germline, CDR1 is SGHAT and CDR2 FQNNGV. V trimming: 0 bases; J trimming: 10 bases; junction bases outside the gene matches: 9. The CDR3 has 15 amino acids. CDR3: CASSLEASWGGEQFF. As DNA, the CDR3 is TGTGCCAGCAGCTTAGAGGCTAGCTGGGGAGGGGAGCAGTTCTTC.

This clone was observed a handful of times. This sequence joins TRBV5-5 and TRBJ2-2; 8 bases match TRBD2. This CDR3 is built from 16 residues. Per germline, CDR1 SGHKS and CDR2 YYEKEE (reference sequence). The V and J ends lost 0 bases and 4 bases, in that order; junction bases with no gene match: 5. Written as DNA, the CDR3 is TGTGCCAGCAGCTTGGGAGTGGGACTAGGCACCGGGGAGCTGTTTTTT. This encodes CASSLGVGLGTGELFF.

The chain recombines TRBV25-1 with TRBJ2-1, with 7 bases that match TRBD1. Looked up from germline, CDR1 is MGHDK and CDR2 is SYGVNS. V dropped 3 bases and J dropped 7; count of bases not matched to a gene: 15. CDR3 length equals 17 residues. The CDR3 loop is CASSDGYTRDSDNEQFF. The CDR3 bases are TGTGCCAGCAGTGATGGGTACACAAGGGACAGTGATAATGAGCAGTTCTTC. The full variable domain, its missing parts supplied by reference TRBV25-1 and TRBJ2-1, is EADIYQTPRYLVIGTGKKITLECSQTMGHDKMYWYQQDPGMELHLIHYSYGVNSTEKGDLSSESTVSRIRTEHFPLTLESARPSHTSQYLCASSDGYTRDSDNEQFFGPGTRLTVL.

The chain recombines TRBV5-4 with TRBJ2-6, with no clear D. The length of the CDR3 is 15 residues. Germline lookup yields CDR1 SGHNT and CDR2 YYREEE (reference sequence). With 0 bases removed from V and 0 bases from J, the gap between germline ends came to 4 bases. The CDR3 DNA sequence: TGTGCCAGCAGCTTGGTAATCTCTGGGGCCAACGTCCTGACTTTC. Amino acid sequence: CASSLVISGANVLTF.

V is TRBV6-5 and J is TRBJ2-2, with a weak D call TRBD1 (5 bases). Trimming cost V 6 bases and J 6 bases, with 8 bases left between them. The CDR3 has 12 residues. Germline assignment: CDR1 MNHEY and CDR2 SVGAGI. In DNA form, the CDR3 reads TGTGCCAGCAGGGCAGGGCCCGGGGAGCTGTTTTTT. This translates into CASRAGPGELFF.

The chain employs TRBV4-2 and TRBJ1-2; 7 bases agree with TRBD1. The V and J ends lost 6 bases and 14 bases, in that order; junction bases with no gene match: 21. Germline V gene sequence: CDR1 LGHNA, CDR2 YNFKEQ. This CDR3 is 15 amino acids long. CDR3 sequence (DNA): TGTGCCAGCAGTCCTACCTCCGAGACAGGGAGATCCCCGACCTTC. It encodes CASSPTSETGRSPTF.

The rearrangement uses TRBV6-5 and TRBJ2-2; a possible D gene is TRBD1 (5 bases). This CDR3 contains 14 residues. Germline CDR1 is MNHEY and CDR2 is SVGAGI. Trimming removed 7 bases at V and 7 bases at J, with 16 bases between. This chain's CDR3 is CASTAVQGGGELFF. Here the CDR3 DNA reads TGTGCCAGCACCGCAGTCCAGGGCGGCGGGGAGCTGTTTTTT.

V usage is TRBV29-1 and J usage is TRBJ1-5; 10 bases map to TRBD1. This CDR3 region has 15 residues. Germline assignment: CDR1 SQVTM and CDR2 ANQGSEA. V shed 1 base, J shed 1 base, and the junction held 1 base outside the gene matches. The CDR3 DNA sequence: TGCAGCGTTGAAGGGGACAGGGGAAGCAATCAGCCCCAGCATTTT. It codes for CSVEGDRGSNQPQHF. The full variable domain, with the rest looked up from reference TRBV29-1 and TRBJ1-5, is SAVISQKPSRDICQRGTSLTIQCQVDSQVTMMFWYRQQPGQSLTLIATANQGSEATYESGFVIDKFPISRPNLTFSTLTVSNMSPEDSSIYLCSVEGDRGSNQPQHFGDGTRLSIL.

The J gene is TRBJ1-1, the V gene TRBV11-3, with TRBD1 identical over 7 bases. The V segment lost 1 base and the J segment 2 bases; nucleotides outside the gene matches: 1. This CDR3 is built from 14 residues. From germline, CDR1 is SGHNT and CDR2 YENEEA. CDR3 in amino acids: CASSLGTGNTEAFF. The CDR3 region has the DNA TGTGCCAGCAGCTTAGGGACAGGAAACACTGAAGCTTTCTTT.

CDR3 protein: CASSDAGGSYNEQFF. The CDR3, as DNA: TGTGCCAGCAGTGATGCGGGGGGCTCGTACAATGAGCAGTTCTTC. The V call is TRBV2, the J call TRBJ2-1, with 8 bases aligning to TRBD2. CDR3 size: 15 residues. The germline CDR1 and CDR2 sequences are SNHLY and FYNNEI. Germline trimming cut 3 bases from V and 4 bases from J; bases unmatched to any gene: 5.

The rearrangement uses TRBV19 and TRBJ2-5; D is perhaps TRBD2 (6 bases). Germline V gene sequence: CDR1 LNHDA, CDR2 SQIVND (reference sequence). Trimming shortened V by 5 bases and J by 1 base, and 8 bases separated the two germline ends. The CDR3 extends over 13 amino acids. The CDR3 bases are TGTGCCAGTAGTCCGGGACTCCAAGAGACCCAGTACTTC. Its protein is CASSPGLQETQYF.

This chain links TRBV3-1 (or the pseudogene TRBV3-2) with TRBJ1-5; D perhaps matches TRBD1 (5 bases). The CDR3 consists of 16 residues. The germline V and J ends were trimmed by 3 bases and 7 bases, with 19 bases remaining between them. Germline V lookup: CDR1 LGHDT, CDR2 YNNKEL (reference sequence). The DNA for the CDR3 is TGTGCCAGCAGCCAGGGACTGTGGGACCCGGGGCAGCCCCAGCATTTT. Translation: CASSQGLWDPGQPQHF.

This clone was detected only a few times. V gene TRBV7-3 combines with J gene TRBJ2-1, with TRBD1 identical over 9 bases. Germline V gene data show CDR1 as SGHTA and CDR2 as FQGTGA. The ends lost 1 base at V and 6 bases at J; junction bases unmatched: 10. This CDR3 comprises 17 residues. CDR3 region: CASSLNLKTGGPNEQFF. The CDR3 nucleotides are TGTGCCAGCAGCTTAAACCTCAAGACAGGGGGGCCCAATGAGCAGTTCTTC.

The V gene is TRBV2, the J gene TRBJ1-3, with 9 bases matching TRBD1. V gave up 5 bases and J gave up 0 bases; unmatched junction bases: 5. The V gene's germline CDR1 is SNHLY and CDR2 FYNNEI. The CDR3 sequence is 16 residues long. In DNA form, the CDR3 reads TGTGCCAGCAGTCTTGACAGGGGGAGCTCTGGAAACACCATATATTTT. Its protein product is CASSLDRGSSGNTIYF.

This clone appeared once. The chain employs TRBV4-3 and TRBJ1-2; D call uncertain. The CDR3 loop spans 13 amino acids. V gave up 3 bases and J gave up 5 bases, with 10 bases separating them. Per germline, CDR1 LGHNA and CDR2 YSLEER. The CDR3 DNA follows: TGCGCCAGCAGCCATGAGGAAGGTTATGGCTACACCTTC. It yields the protein CASSHEEGYGYTF.

This chain connects TRBV5-6 to TRBJ1-2; 8 bases are a match to TRBD1. This CDR3 is built from 14 residues. Germline-derived CDR1 and CDR2 are SGHDT and YYEEEE. With V trimmed by 6 bases and J by 4 bases, 8 bases remained unmatched. CDR3 residues: CASITPGQGYGYTF. As DNA, the CDR3 is TGTGCCAGCATCACCCCAGGACAGGGCTATGGCTACACCTTC. Complete variable domain (other parts from reference TRBV5-6 and TRBJ1-2): DAGVTQSPTHLIKTRGQQVTLRCSPKSGHDTVSWYQQALGQGPQFIFQYYEEEERQRGNFPDRFSGHQFPNYSSELNVNALLLGDSALYLCASITPGQGYGYTFGSGTRLTVV.

The rearrangement joins TRBV19 to TRBJ2-1, with TRBD1 as a possible D gene (5 bases). CDR3 length: 16 amino acids. Trimming pared 6 bases from V and 6 bases from J, leaving 21 bases between. Per germline, CDR1 LNHDA and CDR2 SQIVND (reference sequence). For the CDR3, the DNA is TGTGCCAGTAGACCTAACAGGCAAAACCACCTCAATGAGCAGTTCTTC. Its translation: CASRPNRQNHLNEQFF.

This clone was found a few times. The rearrangement uses TRBV5-5 and TRBJ2-6; possibly TRBD2 for D (6 bases). The CDR3 totals 14 residues. Germline CDR1 reads SGHKS; CDR2 reads YYEKEE (reference sequence). Trimming removed 5 bases at V and 1 base at J, with 7 bases between. The CDR3 DNA is TGTGCCAGCAGGGGGACTTCTGGGGCCAACGTCCTGACTTTC. It yields the protein CASRGTSGANVLTF.

This chain connects TRBV30 to TRBJ2-1; TRBD1 matches 8 bases. J gave up 10 bases and V 1 base, and 6 bases lay outside the gene matches. Germline lookup yields CDR1 GTSNPN and CDR2 SVGIG (reference sequence). The CDR3 has 13 residues. This CDR3 is CAWSEDRDEEQFF. The DNA of the CDR3 is TGTGCCTGGAGTGAGGACAGGGATGAGGAGCAGTTCTTC.